The 32 T cell receptor beta chains below were found in one sample sequenced in a study of shared clonotypes between healthy human individuals. The naive CD8 population came from CD45RO-negative cells selected for CCR7, without terminally differentiated effector memory CD45RA+ cells. Libraries were prepared by immunoSEQ multiplex PCR; TCRdb keeps only in-frame clonotypes and omits some of them. The sample gives about 590,000 clones, around 95% of which show up once; around 0.11% is in the top ten. Sequences were obtained from naive CD8+ T cells sorted from blood. The source of these receptors is a woman in her twenties or thirties in good health.

The chain combines TRBV5-4 with TRBJ2-1; D is possibly TRBD2 (5 bases). The CDR3 sequence is 15 residues long. The V gene's germline CDR1 is SGHNT and CDR2 YYREEE (reference sequence). V shed 5 bases and J shed 4 bases, with 16 bases lying between them. The CDR3 sequence: CASSSPGIQYNEQFF. CDR3 DNA: TGTGCCAGCAGTTCCCCGGGAATCCAATACAATGAGCAGTTCTTC.

The chain carries TRBV27 and TRBJ2-2; D remains ambiguous. The CDR3 runs 14 residues. V shed 6 bases and J shed 0 bases, with 8 bases lying between them. Germline CDR1 and CDR2: MNHEY and SMNVEV (reference sequence). This CDR3 reads CASSSTPNTGELFF. DNA of the CDR3: TGTGCCAGCAGCTCGACACCGAACACCGGGGAGCTGTTTTTT.

V usage is TRBV27 and J usage is TRBJ2-7, with 11 bases identical to TRBD1. V dropped 6 bases and J dropped 4; count of bases not matched to a gene: 5. The CDR3 sequence is 14 residues long. Germline loops: CDR1 MNHEY, CDR2 SMNVEV (reference sequence). The CDR3 nucleotides read TGTGCCAGCAGGGGGACAGGGGGATCATACGAGCAGTACTTC. Encoded protein: CASRGTGGSYEQYF.

The chain employs TRBV5-6 and TRBJ2-3, with D possibly TRBD2 on 6 matching bases. V was trimmed by 2 bases and J by 4 bases, leaving 14 bases between them. Germline V gives CDR1 SGHDT, CDR2 YYEEEE. This CDR3 spans 15 amino acids. CDR3 protein: CASSFGGENADTQYF. CDR3 DNA: TGTGCCAGCAGCTTTGGAGGGGAAAATGCAGATACGCAGTATTTT.

V and J are TRBV11-3 and TRBJ1-1; TRBD1 might be the D (5 bases). Germline V gene lookup returns CDR1 SGHNT and CDR2 YENEEA. Trimming stripped 5 bases from V and 1 base from J, with 8 bases between. This CDR3 region has 13 residues. CDR3 bases: TGTGCCAGCAGCCCGGGGCCGAACACTGAAGCTTTCTTT. Protein: CASSPGPNTEAFF.

The gene calls are TRBV5-1 and TRBJ2-7; a possible D gene is TRBD2 (5 bases). This CDR3 contains 13 residues. V lost 4 bases, J lost 4 bases, and 12 bases lay in between. CDR1 SGHRS and CDR2 YFSETQ come from the germline V gene. Written as DNA, the CDR3 is TGCGCCAGCAGCGCGGGCCCTGGGTACGAGCAGTACTTC. Its translation is CASSAGPGYEQYF.

This sequence joins TRBV27 and TRBJ2-2, with D possibly matching TRBD2 (7 bases). The V and J ends lost 1 base and 3 bases respectively, with 24 bases between them. The CDR3 spans 20 residues. Germline V lookup: CDR1 MNHEY, CDR2 SMNVEV (reference sequence). For the CDR3, the DNA is TGTGCCAGCAGTTTATTTGGGTCGTGGGGGCGGGAGTCGTACACCGGGGAGCTGTTTTTT. Encoded protein: CASSLFGSWGRESYTGELFF.

The J gene is TRBJ2-3, the V gene TRBV7-9; weak D call: TRBD1 (5 bases). The germline V gene has CDR1 SEHNR and CDR2 FQNEAQ (reference sequence). This CDR3 region has 10 residues. V gave up 8 bases and J gave up 6 bases, with 6 bases separating them. In nucleotides, the CDR3 is TGTGCCAGCCCAGGGGATACGCAGTATTTT. Its translation: CASPGDTQYF. Combining the CDR3 with reference TRBV7-9 and TRBJ2-3 gives the whole variable domain DTGVSQNPRHKITKRGQNVTFRCDPISEHNRLYWYRQTLGQGPEFLTYFQNEAQLEKSRLLSDRFSAERPKGSFSTLEIQRTEQGDSAMYLCASPGDTQYFGPGTRLTVL.

This chain uses TRBV19 with TRBJ1-2; weak D call: TRBD1 (5 bases). The CDR3 sequence is 16 residues long. V was pared by 3 bases and J by 6 bases, with 20 bases between. Germline values: CDR1 LNHDA, CDR2 SQIVND (reference sequence). CDR3 in DNA: TGTGCCAGTAGTATGTCTTCTGACAGTCGATCCAATGGCTACACCTTC. Translating gives CASSMSSDSRSNGYTF.

The rearrangement links TRBV5-4 to TRBJ1-2; TRBD1 matches at 9 bases. With V trimmed by 4 bases and J by 4 bases, 8 bases remained unmatched. This CDR3 is 15 amino acids long. The germline V gene has CDR1 SGHNT and CDR2 YYREEE (reference sequence). The CDR3 protein is CASSRTGDSSYGYTF. In DNA, the CDR3 is TGTGCCAGCAGCCGGACAGGGGACTCCTCCTATGGCTACACCTTC.

This rearrangement joins TRBV28 to TRBJ2-7; D uncertain. The CDR3 covers 15 residues. Trimming shortened V by 4 bases and J by 2 bases, and 15 bases separated the two germline ends. The V gene's germline CDR1 is MDHEN and CDR2 SYDVKM. The CDR3 is CASSSTLQGPYEQYF. CDR3 DNA sequence: TGTGCCAGCAGTTCGACGCTTCAAGGCCCCTACGAGCAGTACTTC.

The rearrangement joins TRBV7-8 to TRBJ2-5, with D perhaps TRBD1 (6 bases). The germline gives CDR1 SGHVS, CDR2 FQNEAQ. The CDR3 extends over 16 amino acids. Trimming removed 2 bases from V and 2 bases from J, with 15 bases in between. This CDR3 reads CASSLFFLGQQETQYF. CDR3 coding DNA: TGTGCCAGCAGCTTATTCTTCTTAGGACAGCAAGAGACCCAGTACTTC.

This clone occurred once. The rearrangement links TRBV2 to TRBJ2-5, with D possibly being TRBD2 (5 bases). In germline, CDR1 is SNHLY, CDR2 FYNNEI. The length of the CDR3 is 15 residues. Trimming stripped 9 bases from V and 5 bases from J, with 22 bases between. This CDR3 is CASGERETYSETQYF. The CDR3 DNA reads TGTGCCAGTGGGGAGAGGGAGACGTATTCGGAGACCCAGTACTTC. Full variable domain (rest looked up from reference TRBV2 and TRBJ2-5): EPEVTQTPSHQVTQMGQEVILRCVPISNHLYFYWYRQILGQKVEFLVSFYNNEISEKSEIFDDQFSVERPDGSNFTLKIRSTKLEDSAMYFCASGERETYSETQYFGPGTRLLVL.

V and J are TRBV5-4 and TRBJ2-3; tentatively, D is TRBD1 (6 bases). Germline-derived CDR1 and CDR2 are SGHNT and YYREEE (reference sequence). The CDR3 loop spans 14 amino acids. Trimming removed 0 bases at V and 6 bases at J, with 11 bases between. The CDR3: CASSLAGQFDTQYF. In DNA, the CDR3 is TGTGCCAGCAGCTTGGCTGGACAGTTTGATACGCAGTATTTT.

The rearrangement links TRBV7-9 to TRBJ2-1; D is possibly TRBD1 (6 bases). This CDR3 has 15 amino acids. V was trimmed by 0 bases and J by 2 bases, leaving 8 bases between them. Germline values: CDR1 SEHNR, CDR2 FQNEAQ (reference sequence). The CDR3 bases are TGTGCCAGCAGCTTAGCACAGGGAACCTACAATGAGCAGTTCTTC. It translates to CASSLAQGTYNEQFF.

This chain joins TRBV4-1 and TRBJ2-5; D gene unclear. The J call may not be correct, given that the DNA end is closer to TRBJ2-7. Germline V gives CDR1 MGHRA, CDR2 YSYEKL. The CDR3 has 15 amino acids. The CDR3 reads CASSQALLGLSEQYF. DNA for the CDR3: TGCGCCAGCAGCCAAGCTCTCTTAGGCCTCAGCGAGCAGTACTTC.

This clone appeared a single time. V is TRBV10-2 and J is TRBJ2-7, with a tentative D call TRBD1 (6 bases). V was trimmed by 8 bases and J by 5 bases, leaving 16 bases between them. The germline CDR1 and CDR2 sequences are WSHSY and SAAADI. The CDR3 totals 13 residues. The DNA of the CDR3 is TGCGCCAGCTCAGGGGACCCATCCCACGAGCAGTACTTC. Translated, it gives CASSGDPSHEQYF.

J is TRBJ2-7 and V is TRBV5-1; tentative D call: TRBD2 (6 bases). The CDR3 is 17 amino acids. V was clipped by 0 bases and J by 3 bases, with 19 bases between them. The germline V gene has CDR1 SGHRS and CDR2 YFSETQ. CDR3 amino acids: CASSLGRPGLENYEQYF. CDR3 DNA: TGCGCCAGCAGCTTGGGCAGGCCGGGACTCGAGAACTACGAGCAGTACTTC.

This chain connects TRBV5-6 to TRBJ2-5, with unresolved D. The CDR3 totals 16 residues. V was pared by 2 bases and J by 1 base, with 15 bases between. CDR1 is SGHDT and CDR2 is YYEEEE in the germline V gene. In DNA form, the CDR3 reads TGTGCCAGCAGCTTTACGGGCCGGGCGGTCCAAGAGACCCAGTACTTC. This codes for CASSFTGRAVQETQYF.

Notes on this clone: Other DNA sequences in the same sample also yield this CDR3. The chain is built from TRBV27 and TRBJ2-3; D is undetermined. Germline V gene data show CDR1 as MNHEY and CDR2 as SMNVEV (reference sequence). V was trimmed by 2 bases and J by 1 base, leaving 1 base between them. This CDR3 has 12 residues. The CDR3 nucleotides read TGTGCCAGCAGTTTAGGCACAGATACGCAGTATTTT. Amino acid sequence: CASSLGTDTQYF.

The chain combines TRBV11-2 with TRBJ2-1; D might be TRBD1 or TRBD2, each matching 5 bases. Deletions cut 5 bases from V and 13 bases from J, with 12 bases between. The CDR3 consists of 11 residues. Germline assignment: CDR1 SGHAT and CDR2 FQNNGV. The CDR3 DNA reads as TGTGCCAGCAGCCGCCGGGACCGTCAGTTCTTC. This gives the protein CASSRRDRQFF.

The chain uses TRBV2 and TRBJ2-7; D gene unclear. Germline lookup yields CDR1 SNHLY and CDR2 FYNNEI. This CDR3 comprises 15 residues. V lost 0 bases and J lost 0, with 9 bases in between. CDR3 in amino acids: CASSEATESSYEQYF. The CDR3 DNA reads TGTGCCAGCAGTGAAGCAACAGAAAGCTCCTACGAGCAGTACTTC.

The genes are TRBV5-6 and TRBJ2-7; a weak D match, TRBD2 (6 bases). The CDR3 has 15 residues. Germline lookup yields CDR1 SGHDT and CDR2 YYEEEE. V was shortened by 4 bases and J by 5 bases, with 19 bases between the two germline ends. The CDR3 loop reads CASSGTVFRGDEQYF. CDR3 coding DNA: TGTGCCAGCAGCGGGACTGTATTTAGAGGGGACGAGCAGTACTTC.

The chain has TRBV29-1 and TRBJ2-7; TRBD2 matches at 11 bases. Germline V gene sequence: CDR1 SQVTM, CDR2 ANQGSEA. CDR3 length: 14 residues. The V segment lost 5 bases and the J segment 2 bases; nucleotides outside the gene matches: 5. DNA of the CDR3: TGCAGCGTTTGGACTAGCGGGCCCCCCTACGAGCAGTACTTC. Translated: CSVWTSGPPYEQYF.

The genes are TRBV28 and TRBJ2-5; 7 nucleotides agree with TRBD1. The junction had 7 bases not matched to a gene; V was cut back by 5 bases and J by 4 bases. The CDR3 runs 14 residues. Germline CDR1 and CDR2: MDHEN and SYDVKM. The DNA of the CDR3 is TGTGCCAGCAGTCTTGAGACAGGGTTAGAGACCCAGTACTTC. This sequence encodes CASSLETGLETQYF.

The J gene is TRBJ2-2, the V gene TRBV10-1; 8 bases agree with TRBD2. After removal of 6 bases from V and 2 bases from J, the junction contained 5 bases not matched to a gene. The CDR3 totals 15 residues. The germline V gene encodes CDR1 WNHNN and CDR2 SYGVQD (reference sequence). The CDR3 bases are TGCGCCAGCAGCACTAGCGGAGCAAACACCGGGGAGCTGTTTTTT. It codes for CASSTSGANTGELFF.

The gene calls are TRBV21-1 and TRBJ2-3; the D call of TRBD2 is as the table states it, not checked on the DNA. TRBV21-1 is a known pseudogene. CDR3 length equals 14 residues. The CDR3 bases are TGTGCCAGCAGCAGCCGGGAGACGGCAGATACGCAGTATTTT. This sequence encodes CASSSRETADTQYF.

This chain connects TRBV6-1 to TRBJ2-7; no reliable D call. The CDR3 spans 14 residues. V lost 6 bases and J 3 bases, leaving 15 bases between the germline ends. The germline V gene encodes CDR1 MNHNS and CDR2 SASEGT. DNA of the CDR3: TGTGCCAGCAGCGACTTCCAGGATAGCTACGAGCAGTACTTC. It encodes CASSDFQDSYEQYF.

V is TRBV5-4 and J is TRBJ1-5; maybe TRBD1 (6 bases). Trimming stripped 2 bases from V and 6 bases from J, with 12 bases between. The CDR3 sequence is 14 residues long. Germline assignment: CDR1 SGHNT and CDR2 YYREEE (reference sequence). The CDR3, as DNA: TGTGCCAGCAGCTTTTACGGGGGCAGTCAGCCCCAGCATTTT. It yields the protein CASSFYGGSQPQHF.

The chain links TRBV4-2 to TRBJ2-3, with 9 bases fitting TRBD2. Germline V CDR1 and CDR2: LGHNA, YNFKEQ. J gave up 4 bases and V 0 bases, and 14 bases lay outside the gene matches. The CDR3 has 19 amino acids. The CDR3 DNA reads TGTGCCAGCAGCCAAGATTTACGATTAGCGGGAGTTAAGGCAGATACGCAGTATTTT. It yields the protein CASSQDLRLAGVKADTQYF.

The gene calls are TRBV11-2 and TRBJ2-1; D is perhaps TRBD1 (5 bases). Germline CDR1 reads SGHAT; CDR2 reads FQNNGV. V was pared by 0 bases and J by 0 bases, with 6 bases between. The CDR3 consists of 15 residues. The DNA of the CDR3 is TGTGCCAGCAGCTTAGAAGGACACTCCTACAATGAGCAGTTCTTC. Its translation is CASSLEGHSYNEQFF.

The chain combines TRBV7-9 with TRBJ1-2, with TRBD1 matching 7 bases. V was clipped by 5 bases and J by 5 bases; unmatched bases: 8. The germline V gene has CDR1 SEHNR and CDR2 FQNEAQ (reference sequence). The CDR3 has 14 residues. The CDR3 DNA is TGTGCCAGCAGCGGAGAAACAGGGGTTTATGGCTACACCTTC. Amino acid sequence: CASSGETGVYGYTF.